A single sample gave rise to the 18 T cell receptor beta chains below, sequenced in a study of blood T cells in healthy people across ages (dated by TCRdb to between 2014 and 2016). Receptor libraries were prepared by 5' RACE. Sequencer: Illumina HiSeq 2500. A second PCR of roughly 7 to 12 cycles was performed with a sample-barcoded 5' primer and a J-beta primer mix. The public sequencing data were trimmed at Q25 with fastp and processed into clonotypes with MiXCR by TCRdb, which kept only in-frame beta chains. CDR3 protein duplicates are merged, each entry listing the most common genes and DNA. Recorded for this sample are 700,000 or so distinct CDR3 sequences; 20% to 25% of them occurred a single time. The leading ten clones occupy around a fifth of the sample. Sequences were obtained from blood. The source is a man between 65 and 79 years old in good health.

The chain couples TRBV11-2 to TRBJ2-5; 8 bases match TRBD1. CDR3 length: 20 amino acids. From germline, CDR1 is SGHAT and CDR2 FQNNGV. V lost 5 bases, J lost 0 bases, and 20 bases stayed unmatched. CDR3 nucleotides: TGTGCCAGCAGCGCACAAGATTGGGACAGGAACCTTCTGTACCAAGAGACCCAGTACTTC. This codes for CASSAQDWDRNLLYQETQYF.

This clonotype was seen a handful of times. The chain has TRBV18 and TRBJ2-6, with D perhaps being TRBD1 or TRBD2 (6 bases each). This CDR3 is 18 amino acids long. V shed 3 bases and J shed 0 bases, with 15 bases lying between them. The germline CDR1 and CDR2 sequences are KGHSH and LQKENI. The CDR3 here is CASSPRGTPSSGANVLTF. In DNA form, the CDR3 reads TGTGCCAGCTCACCGCGCGGGACACCTAGCTCTGGGGCCAACGTCCTGACTTTC.

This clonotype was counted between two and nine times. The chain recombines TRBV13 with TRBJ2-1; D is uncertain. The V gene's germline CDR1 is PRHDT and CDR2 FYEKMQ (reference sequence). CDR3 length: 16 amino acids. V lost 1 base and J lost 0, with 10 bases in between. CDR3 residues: CASSLEGPGSYNEQFF. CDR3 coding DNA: TGTGCCAGCAGCTTAGAAGGACCGGGCTCCTACAATGAGCAGTTCTTC.

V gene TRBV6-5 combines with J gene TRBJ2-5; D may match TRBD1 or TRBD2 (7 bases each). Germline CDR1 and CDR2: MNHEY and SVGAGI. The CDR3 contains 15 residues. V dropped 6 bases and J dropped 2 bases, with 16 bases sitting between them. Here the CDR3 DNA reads TGTGCCAGCAGCCGGAACAGGGGACTACAAGAGACCCAGTACTTC. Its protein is CASSRNRGLQETQYF.

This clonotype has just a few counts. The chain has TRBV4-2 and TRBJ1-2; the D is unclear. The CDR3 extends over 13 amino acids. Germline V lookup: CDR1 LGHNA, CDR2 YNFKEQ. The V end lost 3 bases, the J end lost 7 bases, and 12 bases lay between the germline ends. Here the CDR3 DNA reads TGTGCCAGCAGCCACCATCAGGAGAGTGGCTACACCTTC. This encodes CASSHHQESGYTF.

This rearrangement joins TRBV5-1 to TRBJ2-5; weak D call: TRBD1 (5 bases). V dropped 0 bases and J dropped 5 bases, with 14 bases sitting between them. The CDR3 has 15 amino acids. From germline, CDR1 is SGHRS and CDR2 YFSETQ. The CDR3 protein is CASSLDGRVVETQYF. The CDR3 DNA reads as TGCGCCAGCAGCTTGGACGGCAGGGTAGTTGAGACCCAGTACTTC.

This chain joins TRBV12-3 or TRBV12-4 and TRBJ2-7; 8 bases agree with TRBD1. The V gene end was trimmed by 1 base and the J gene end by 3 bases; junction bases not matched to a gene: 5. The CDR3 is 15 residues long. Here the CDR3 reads CASSLGDRRGYEQYF. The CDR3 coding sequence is TGTGCCAGCAGTTTAGGGGACAGGAGAGGCTACGAGCAGTACTTC.

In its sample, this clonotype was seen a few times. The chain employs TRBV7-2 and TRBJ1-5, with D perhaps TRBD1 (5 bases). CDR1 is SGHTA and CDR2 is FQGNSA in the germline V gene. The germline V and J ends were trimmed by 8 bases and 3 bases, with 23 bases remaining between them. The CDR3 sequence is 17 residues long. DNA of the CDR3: TGTGCCAGCGCGGAGAGGGGCCACGACGAAATCAATCAGCCCCAGCATTTT. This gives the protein CASAERGHDEINQPQHF. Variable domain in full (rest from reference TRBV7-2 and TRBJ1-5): GAGVSQSPSNKVTEKGKDVELRCDPISGHTALYWYRQSLGQGLEFLIYFQGNSAPDKSGLPSDRFSAERTGGSVSTLTIQRTQQEDSAVYLCASAERGHDEINQPQHFGDGTRLSIL.

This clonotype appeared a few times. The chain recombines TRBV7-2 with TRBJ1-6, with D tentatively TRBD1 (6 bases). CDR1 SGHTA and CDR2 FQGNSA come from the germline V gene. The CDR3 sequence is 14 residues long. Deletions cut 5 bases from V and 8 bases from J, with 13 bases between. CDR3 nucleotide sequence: TGTGCCAGCAGCATTCAGGGGCGCGATTCACCCCTCCACTTT. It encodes CASSIQGRDSPLHF.

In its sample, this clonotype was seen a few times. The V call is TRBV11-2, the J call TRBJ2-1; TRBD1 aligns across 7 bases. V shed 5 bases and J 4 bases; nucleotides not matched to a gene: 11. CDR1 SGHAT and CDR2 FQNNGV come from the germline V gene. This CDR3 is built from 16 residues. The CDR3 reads CASSTRATGEYNEQFF. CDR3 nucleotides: TGTGCCAGCAGCACACGAGCTACAGGGGAGTACAATGAGCAGTTCTTC.

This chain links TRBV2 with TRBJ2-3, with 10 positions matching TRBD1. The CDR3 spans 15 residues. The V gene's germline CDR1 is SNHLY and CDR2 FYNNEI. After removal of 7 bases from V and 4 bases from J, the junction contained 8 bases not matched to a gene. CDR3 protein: CASTPGQGKADTQYF. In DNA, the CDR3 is TGTGCCAGCACGCCGGGACAGGGGAAGGCAGATACGCAGTATTTT.

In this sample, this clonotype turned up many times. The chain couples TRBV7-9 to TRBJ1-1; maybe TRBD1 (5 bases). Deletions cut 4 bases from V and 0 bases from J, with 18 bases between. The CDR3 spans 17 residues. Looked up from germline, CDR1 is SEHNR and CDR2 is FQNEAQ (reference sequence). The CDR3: CASSSGLVALMNTEAFF. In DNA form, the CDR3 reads TGTGCCAGCAGCTCAGGGTTGGTAGCCCTCATGAACACTGAAGCTTTCTTT.

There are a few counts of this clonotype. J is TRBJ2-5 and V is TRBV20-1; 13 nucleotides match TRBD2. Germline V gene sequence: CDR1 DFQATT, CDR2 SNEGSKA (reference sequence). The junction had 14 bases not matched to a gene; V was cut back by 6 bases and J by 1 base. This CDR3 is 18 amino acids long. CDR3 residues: CSAGLSGTSGTVQETQYF. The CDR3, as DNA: TGCAGTGCGGGGCTTTCCGGGACTAGCGGGACGGTCCAAGAGACCCAGTACTTC.

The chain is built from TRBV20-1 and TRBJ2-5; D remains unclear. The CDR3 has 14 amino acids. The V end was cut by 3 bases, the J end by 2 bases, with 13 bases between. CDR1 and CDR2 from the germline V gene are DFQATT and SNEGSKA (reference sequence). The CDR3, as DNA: TGCAGTGCTAGTCTCGGGCAAGATCAAGAGACCCAGTACTTC. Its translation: CSASLGQDQETQYF.

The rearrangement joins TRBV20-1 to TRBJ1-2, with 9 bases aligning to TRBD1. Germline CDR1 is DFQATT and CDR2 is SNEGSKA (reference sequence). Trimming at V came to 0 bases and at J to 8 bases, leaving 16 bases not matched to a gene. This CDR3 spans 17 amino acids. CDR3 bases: TGCAGTGCTAGAGACCCAAACCGGGACAGGGTCTTGGGGGGCTACACCTTC. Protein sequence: CSARDPNRDRVLGGYTF.

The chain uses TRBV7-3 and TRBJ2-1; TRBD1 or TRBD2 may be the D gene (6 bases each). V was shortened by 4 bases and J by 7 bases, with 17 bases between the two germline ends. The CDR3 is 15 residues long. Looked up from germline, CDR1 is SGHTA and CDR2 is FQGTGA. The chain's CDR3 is CASSSTSRGRNEQFF. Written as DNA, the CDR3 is TGTGCCAGCAGCTCAACTAGTAGGGGGAGGAATGAGCAGTTCTTC.

The CDR3 DNA is TGCGCCACTTCCCCGGGGGACACTAATGAAAAACTGTTTTTT. It yields the protein CATSPGDTNEKLFF. This chain links TRBV5-1 with TRBJ1-4; maybe TRBD1 (5 bases). This CDR3 is built from 14 residues. Between the trimmed V and J ends, which lost 9 bases and 2 bases, there was a span of 14 bases. Per germline, CDR1 SGHRS and CDR2 YFSETQ.

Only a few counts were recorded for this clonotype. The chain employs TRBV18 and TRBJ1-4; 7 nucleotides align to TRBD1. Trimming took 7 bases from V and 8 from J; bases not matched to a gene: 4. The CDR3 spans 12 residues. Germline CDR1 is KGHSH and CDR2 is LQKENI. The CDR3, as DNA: TGTGCCAGCTACGGGACAGACGAAAAACTGTTTTTT. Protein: CASYGTDEKLFF.